The following is a T cell receptor (beta chain) sequence with its context. The antigen it binds to is not known. It has no much larger one-base neighbor in the sample; base qualities were not kept. The sample belongs to a study of cytomegalovirus exposure and HLA in healthy donors (dated by TCRdb to about 2017). The study in broad terms: An earlier analysis of approximately 640 of the donors reported 250 to 300 Gb of sequence data and 117 million unique TCR beta sequences from roughly 200 million T cells. Among approximately 370 genotyped donors of the cohort, an average of approximately 240,000 unique TCR beta nucleotide sequences was sequenced per donor, of which 15% to 20% were non-productive. Along with the approximately 650-subject first cohort, a separate validation cohort of about 110 different subjects was used. Donor age, sex, ethnicity and CMV serostatus were compiled alongside the repertoire data. Rather than using new phenotypic data, the later analysis identified candidate immune exposures from TCR beta sequences and from how often those sequences occurred across donors. Among the approximately 400 genotyped donors, around 81% belonged to the genetic ancestry cluster associated with self-reported Caucasian donors. To decide whether each TCR beta V gene segment behaved as functional or pseudogenic, an earlier analysis of some 570 of the donors relied on high-throughput TCR beta sequencing. Several DR-DQ haplotypes were treated as single units for association and clustering because of strong linkage in the cohort. Class I and class II HLA loci were covered by the typing at four-digit resolution. To predict cytomegalovirus infection status, the study combined high-throughput TCR immunosequencing, statistical association of individual TCRs with disease status, and machine learning. The study was designed to test whether signatures of past pathogen exposure could be identified by cataloging public T cell receptors. The number of typed donors differed by locus: about 629-630 for A, B, C, DRB1 and DQB1; 500 to 550 for DQA1; approximately 610 for DPA1; and about 450 for DPB1. To study patterns of TCR occurrence, a later analysis re-analyzed previously published TCR beta repertoires from under 750 donors and added high-resolution HLA genotyping. Using immunosequencing, the study profiled T cell repertoires from 666 subjects and related those repertoires to cytomegalovirus serostatus. Approximately 310 gigabases of sequencing data and approximately 85 million unique TCR sequences were included in an early release covering over 600 HLA-typed donors. A later genetic analysis used genome-wide SNP genotypes for about three fifths of the 666 donors, treating that subset as a discovery cohort. Every repertoire in the discovery cohort had been generated on one and the same sequencing platform. The paper as a whole reports these results and caveats: In vitro tests confirmed that three of the cytomegalovirus-associated TCR beta chains recognize cytomegalovirus antigens. Because counts were too low, more than 15 rarely observed V segments, including chromosome 9 orphons, were left out of the earlier analysis of 587 of the donors. It was suggested by the authors that the approach could potentially be generalized to other disease states and immunological phenotypes. Correlated functional status among segregating V segments might reflect linkage disequilibrium, but an unknown experimental factor could not be ruled out. A cluster of highly shared sequence variants was judged likely to be a technical artifact of the sequencing pipeline. CMV serostatus was the only immune exposure information available for the cohort. In both the original and validation cohorts, the classifier was reported to diagnose cytomegalovirus status with high specificity and sensitivity. In a later analysis, HLA-associated TCR beta chains were found to be more clonally expanded and to have lower generation probabilities than equally common non-associated chains. A later genetic analysis reported fewer N-insertions in productive TCRs among donors in an Asian-associated ancestry cluster than the roughly 640-donor mean. A later analysis found that most CMV-associated TCR beta chains appeared HLA-restricted, with HLA associations seemingly driven largely by CMV exposure. In an earlier analysis of 587 of the donors, most TCR beta V segments were observed in productive rearrangements about 90% or about 30% of the time, broadly matching IMGT annotations. In a later genetic analysis, a missense DCLRE1C variant was associated with V-gene and J-gene trimming of TCR beta chains, and the association was replicated in an independent cohort. Some IMGT-functional V segments, including TRBV6-2 and TRBV6-3, could not be distinguished by the 87-base-pair reads and were therefore excluded. Assigning TCR associations to individual alleles was difficult when HLA alleles, especially DR and DQ, strongly co-occurred. The study listed 164 TCR beta chains as associated with cytomegalovirus. Because HLA typing was missing for some donors at each locus, association tests included only the typed subset. In a later analysis, TCR association rates were found to vary across HLA loci, with the most associated TCRs seen for DRB1 alleles and the fewest for HLA-C alleles. The presence/absence analyses assumed that sequencing depth was roughly uniform across donors, and that assumption may not be true. According to a later analysis, parvovirus B19, influenza, CMV and Epstein-Barr virus appeared linked to several top co-occurrence clusters. While some public TCRs were present in many individuals, most TCR sequences turned up only very rarely across donors. In a later analysis, around 17,000 TCR beta sequences were associated with specific HLA alleles at a false discovery rate of 0.05. The cohort was sequenced for TCR beta chains only, and without alpha or paired-chain data the features that could be detected were limited. A further reported finding was that TCR beta sequences accurately predicted the HLA-A and HLA-B alleles for most subjects in the first cohort.

The CDR3 numbers 13 residues from cysteine through phenylalanine. The sequence is cut down to CDR3 DNA, 39 bases in frame from base 1. Reading the germline V gene gives CDR1 SNHLY and CDR2 FYNNEI. The germline V end is reduced by 8 bases and the J end by 3 bases; junction bases left unmatched: 5. Receptor amplification or capture employed the immunoSEQ multiplex PCR assay. A mixture of 60 forward primers for TCR Vbeta segments and 13 reverse primers for TCR Jbeta segments was used in the multiplex PCR. A multiplex PCR assay on genomic DNA amplified the CDR3 region of rearranged TCR beta genes. Amplified TCR beta libraries were sequenced as 87-base-pair reads on the Illumina HiSeq System. In the original analysis: Across the 700 or so repertoires, a later analysis counted approximately 75 million unique TCR beta chains, roughly 11 million of which were shared by at least two donors. A nearest-neighbor algorithm error-corrected the raw reads and collapsed the reads into unique sequences, merging closely related sequences to remove PCR and sequencing errors. To assign V, D and J gene segments, CDR3 sequences were aligned to IMGT reference sequences. Each retained sequence needed at least a six-nucleotide match to both a V gene segment and a J gene segment. Rearrangements were called productive when the CDR3 lacked stop codons and stayed in frame with V and J; all others were non-productive. CDR3 was defined by IMGT convention, running from the second conserved V-encoded cysteine to the conserved J-encoded phenylalanine. The earlier analysis of approximately 590 of the donors excluded any sequence lacking an unambiguous match to a single V gene segment. An earlier analysis of a few hundred of the donors classified V segments as functional when productive rearrangements were above 56.7% and as segregating when the standard deviation between donors was above 5%. To diagnose cytomegalovirus status from the catalog of TCR beta chain sequences, a statistical classification framework was built. In a later analysis, TCR nucleotide sequences were compared against IMGT/GENE-DB human TR gene sequences so that V and J genes could be assigned. In a later analysis, CDR3 sequences and most-parsimonious VDJ recombination scenarios were assigned using the TCRdist pipeline. A later analysis defined each TCR beta chain by its CDR3 amino acid sequence plus V-gene family, and excluded reads lacking a unique V-gene family. As a way to deal with suspected cross-contamination and a sequencing artifact, a later analysis dropped 450 to 700 nucleotide sequences that were highly shared and had low generation probability. In a later analysis, a clonal expansion index was calculated for each public chain from normalized within-repertoire ranks of inferred template counts. Generation probabilities in a later analysis came from a VDJ recombination model fitted to out-of-frame rearrangements, and those results were checked against IGoR. A later analysis scored TCR-TCR, TCR-HLA and TCR-CMV co-occurrence with hypergeometric tests, applying a repertoire-size bias correction to TCR pairs. A later analysis estimated false discovery rates by permuting HLA or CMV assignments 20 times. A later analysis grouped co-occurring TCRs with DBSCAN, adding TCRdist sequence similarity when clustering within HLA-allele-positive subsets. Repertoires with fewer than 30,000 or more than 120,000 public chains, plus five repertoires with anomalous nucleotide sharing, were excluded from co-occurrence clustering. TCRdb mirrors the immuneACCESS table, restricted to in-frame sequences. Some clones are absent from its copies; in checked studies, under half trace to an unresolved V gene, and the reason for the others is unknown. The V and J calls and clone size are taken from that table; D and trimming were inferred from the DNA. This sample is represented by about 65,000 clones; about 82% of them were singletons. The biggest ten clones account for around 4.2% of the sample.

The cohort was made up of approximately 700 healthy bone marrow donors. Cohort members were all nominally healthy when sampled, although unrecorded immune exposures were likely present. The donor tested CMV seronegative and was one of the 352 seronegative cohort members. A peripheral blood sample was collected from each donor, and TCR beta sequencing was performed on peripheral blood mononuclear cells. The Qiagen DNeasy Blood Extraction Kit was used to extract genomic DNA from the blood cell samples. This receptor chain uses TRBV2 and TRBJ2-7; a stretch of 9 junction bases matches TRBD1. Sequenced input: PBMCs. The origin of this receptor is a woman between 25 and 40 years old in good health and CMV-seronegative. The DNA sequence is given as TGTGCCAGCCAGCCGGGACAGGGCTACGAGCAGTACTTC. Its coded protein is CASQPGQGYEQYF. Here the CDR3 is joined to the reference TRBV2 and TRBJ2-7 genes, and the full variable domain is: EPEVTQTPSHQVTQMGQEVILRCVPISNHLYFYWYRQILGQKVEFLVSFYNNEISEKSEIFDDQFSVERPDGSNFTLKIRSTKLEDSAMYFCASQPGQGYEQYFGPGTRLTVT.